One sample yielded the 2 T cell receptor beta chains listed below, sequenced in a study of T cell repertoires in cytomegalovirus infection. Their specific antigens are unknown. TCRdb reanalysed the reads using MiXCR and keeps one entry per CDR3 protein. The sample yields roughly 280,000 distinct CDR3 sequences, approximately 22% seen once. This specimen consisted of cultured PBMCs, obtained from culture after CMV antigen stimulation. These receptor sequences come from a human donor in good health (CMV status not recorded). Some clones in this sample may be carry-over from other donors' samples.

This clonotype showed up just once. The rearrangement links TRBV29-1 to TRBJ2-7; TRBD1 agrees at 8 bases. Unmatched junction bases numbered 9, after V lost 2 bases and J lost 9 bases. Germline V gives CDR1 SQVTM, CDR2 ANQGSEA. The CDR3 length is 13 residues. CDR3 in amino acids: CSVEWGQGAVQYF. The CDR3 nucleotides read TGCAGCGTTGAATGGGGGCAGGGGGCGGTGCAGTACTTC.

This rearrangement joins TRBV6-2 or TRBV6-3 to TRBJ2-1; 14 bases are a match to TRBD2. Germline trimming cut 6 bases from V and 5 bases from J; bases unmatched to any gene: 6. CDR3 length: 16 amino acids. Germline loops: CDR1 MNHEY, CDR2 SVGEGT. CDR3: CASSGLAGGYNNEQFF. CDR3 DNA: TGTGCCAGCAGCGGACTAGCGGGAGGTTATAACAATGAGCAGTTCTTC.